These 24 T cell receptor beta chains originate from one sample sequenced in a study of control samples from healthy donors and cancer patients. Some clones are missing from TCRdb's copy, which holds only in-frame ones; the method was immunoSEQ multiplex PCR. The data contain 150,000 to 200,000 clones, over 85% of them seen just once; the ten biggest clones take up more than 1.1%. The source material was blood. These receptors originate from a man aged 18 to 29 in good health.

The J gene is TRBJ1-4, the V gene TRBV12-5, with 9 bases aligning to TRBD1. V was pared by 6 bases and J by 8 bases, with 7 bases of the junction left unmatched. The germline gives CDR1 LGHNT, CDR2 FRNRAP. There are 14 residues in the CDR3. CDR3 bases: TGTGCTAGTGGCCTACAGGGGGCGAAGGAAAAACTGTTTTTT. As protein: CASGLQGAKEKLFF.

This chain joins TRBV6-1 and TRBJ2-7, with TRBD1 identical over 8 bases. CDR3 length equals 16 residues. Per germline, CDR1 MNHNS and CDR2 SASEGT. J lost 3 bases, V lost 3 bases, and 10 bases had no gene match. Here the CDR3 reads CASSDRGQGVGYEQYF. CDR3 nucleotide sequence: TGTGCCAGCAGTGACCGAGGACAGGGTGTCGGCTACGAGCAGTACTTC.

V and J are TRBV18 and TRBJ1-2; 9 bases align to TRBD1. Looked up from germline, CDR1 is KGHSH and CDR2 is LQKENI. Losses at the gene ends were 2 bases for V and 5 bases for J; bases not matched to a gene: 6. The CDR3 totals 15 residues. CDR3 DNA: TGTGCCAGCTCACCAGGGACAGGGAACCAGTATGGCTACACCTTC. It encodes CASSPGTGNQYGYTF.

This chain's CDR3 is CASRQQGLDEKLFF. CDR3 nucleotides: TGTGCCAGCAGACAACAGGGGCTGGATGAAAAACTGTTTTTT. The chain links TRBV27 to TRBJ1-4; 7 nucleotides align to TRBD1. The CDR3 runs 14 residues. Germline loops: CDR1 MNHEY, CDR2 SMNVEV (reference sequence). V gave up 6 bases and J gave up 6 bases; unmatched junction bases: 7.

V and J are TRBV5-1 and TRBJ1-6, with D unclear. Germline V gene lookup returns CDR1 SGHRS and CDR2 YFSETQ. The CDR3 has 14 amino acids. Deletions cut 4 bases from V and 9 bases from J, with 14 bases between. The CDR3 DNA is TGCGCCAGCAGCCCGGCGGGGATTAGTTCACCCCTCCACTTT. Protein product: CASSPAGISSPLHF.

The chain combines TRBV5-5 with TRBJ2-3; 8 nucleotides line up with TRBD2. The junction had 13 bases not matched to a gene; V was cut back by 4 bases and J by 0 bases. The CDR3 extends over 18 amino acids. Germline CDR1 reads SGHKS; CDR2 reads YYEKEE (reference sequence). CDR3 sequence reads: CASSPRGAVSSSTDTQYF. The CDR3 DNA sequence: TGTGCCAGCAGCCCGCGGGGGGCCGTATCCTCTAGCACAGATACGCAGTATTTT.

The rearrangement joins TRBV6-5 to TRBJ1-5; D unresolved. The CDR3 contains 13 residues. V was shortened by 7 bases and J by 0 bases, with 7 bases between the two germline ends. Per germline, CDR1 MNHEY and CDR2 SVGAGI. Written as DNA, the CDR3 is TGTGCCAGCAAAGAGGGTAGCAATCAGCCCCAGCATTTT. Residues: CASKEGSNQPQHF.

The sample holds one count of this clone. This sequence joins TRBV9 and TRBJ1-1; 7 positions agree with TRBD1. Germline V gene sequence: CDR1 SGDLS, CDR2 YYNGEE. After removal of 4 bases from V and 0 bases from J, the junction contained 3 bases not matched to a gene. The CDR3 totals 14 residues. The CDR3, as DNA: TGTGCCAGCAGCTCGGGACAGATGAACACTGAAGCTTTCTTT. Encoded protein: CASSSGQMNTEAFF.

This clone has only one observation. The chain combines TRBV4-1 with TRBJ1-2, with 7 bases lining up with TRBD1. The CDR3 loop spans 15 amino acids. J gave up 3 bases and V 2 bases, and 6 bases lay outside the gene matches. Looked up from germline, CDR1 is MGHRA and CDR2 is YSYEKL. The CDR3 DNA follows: TGCGCCAGCAGCCAACCCGGGACAGCTTACTATGGCTACACCTTC. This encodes CASSQPGTAYYGYTF.

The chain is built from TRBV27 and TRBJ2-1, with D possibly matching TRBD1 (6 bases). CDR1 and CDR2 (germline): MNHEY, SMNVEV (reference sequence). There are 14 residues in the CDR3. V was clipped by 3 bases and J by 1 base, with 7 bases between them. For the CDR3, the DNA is TGTGCCAGCAGTTTCCAGGGGTCCTACAATGAGCAGTTCTTC. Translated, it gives CASSFQGSYNEQFF.

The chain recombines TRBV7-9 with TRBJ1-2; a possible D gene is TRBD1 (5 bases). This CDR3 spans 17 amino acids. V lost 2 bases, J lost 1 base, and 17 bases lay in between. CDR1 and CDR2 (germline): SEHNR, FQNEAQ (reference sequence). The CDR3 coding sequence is TGTGCCAGCAGCTTAAAGGAGCAGGGACGGGGTAACTATGGCTACACCTTC. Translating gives CASSLKEQGRGNYGYTF.

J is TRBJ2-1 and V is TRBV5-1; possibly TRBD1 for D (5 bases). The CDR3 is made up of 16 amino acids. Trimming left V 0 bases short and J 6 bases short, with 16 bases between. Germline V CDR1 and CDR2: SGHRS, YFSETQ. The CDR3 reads CASSLAGPWGRNEQFF. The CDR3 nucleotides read TGCGCCAGCAGCTTGGCCGGACCCTGGGGCCGCAATGAGCAGTTCTTC.

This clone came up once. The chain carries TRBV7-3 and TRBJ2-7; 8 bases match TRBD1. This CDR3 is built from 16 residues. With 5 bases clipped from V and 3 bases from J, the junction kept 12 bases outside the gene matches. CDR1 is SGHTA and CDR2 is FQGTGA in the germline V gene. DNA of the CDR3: TGTGCCAGCAGCACCGACTCCGACAGGGGTCGCTACGAGCAGTACTTC. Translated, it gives CASSTDSDRGRYEQYF.

CDR3 coding DNA: TGTGCCAGCAGGGATACACAGGGACGATCCGTGACGATACCCCAGCATTTT. Translated: CASRDTQGRSVTIPQHF. V gene TRBV2 combines with J gene TRBJ1-5; TRBD1 is a possible D gene (6 bases). This CDR3 has 17 residues. The germline V gene has CDR1 SNHLY and CDR2 FYNNEI. Trimming stripped 6 bases from V and 10 bases from J, with 28 bases between. Full variable domain (rest looked up from reference TRBV2 and TRBJ1-5): EPEVTQTPSHQVTQMGQEVILRCVPISNHLYFYWYRQILGQKVEFLVSFYNNEISEKSEIFDDQFSVERPDGSNFTLKIRSTKLEDSAMYFCASRDTQGRSVTIPQHFGDGTRLSIL.

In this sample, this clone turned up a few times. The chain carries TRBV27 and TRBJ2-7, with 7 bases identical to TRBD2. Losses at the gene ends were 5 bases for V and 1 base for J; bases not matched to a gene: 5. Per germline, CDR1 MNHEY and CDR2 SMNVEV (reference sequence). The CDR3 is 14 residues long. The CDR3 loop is CASSLLGLSYEQYF. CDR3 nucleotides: TGTGCCAGCAGTCTTCTGGGACTATCCTACGAGCAGTACTTC.

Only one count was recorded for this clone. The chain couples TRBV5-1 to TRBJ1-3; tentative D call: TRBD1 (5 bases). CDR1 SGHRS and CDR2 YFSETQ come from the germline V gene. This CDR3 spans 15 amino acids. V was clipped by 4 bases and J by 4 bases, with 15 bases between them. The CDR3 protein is CASSRDGTPGNTIYF. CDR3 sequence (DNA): TGCGCCAGCAGCCGTGACGGGACGCCCGGAAACACCATATATTTT.

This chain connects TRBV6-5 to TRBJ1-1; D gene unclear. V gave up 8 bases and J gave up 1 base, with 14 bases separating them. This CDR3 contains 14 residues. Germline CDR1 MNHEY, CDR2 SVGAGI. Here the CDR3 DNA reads TGTGCCAGCTCCCTGGAGGGAGCGAACACTGAAGCTTTCTTT. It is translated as CASSLEGANTEAFF.

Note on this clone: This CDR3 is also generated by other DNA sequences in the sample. This CDR3 reads CASSPSGNTIYF. The DNA for the CDR3 is TGCGCCAGCAGCCCGAGCGGAAACACCATATATTTT. V is TRBV5-1 and J is TRBJ1-3; D is uncertain. This CDR3 is built from 12 residues. Germline V gene sequence: CDR1 SGHRS, CDR2 YFSETQ. Trimming shortened V by 4 bases and J by 4 bases, and 6 bases separated the two germline ends.

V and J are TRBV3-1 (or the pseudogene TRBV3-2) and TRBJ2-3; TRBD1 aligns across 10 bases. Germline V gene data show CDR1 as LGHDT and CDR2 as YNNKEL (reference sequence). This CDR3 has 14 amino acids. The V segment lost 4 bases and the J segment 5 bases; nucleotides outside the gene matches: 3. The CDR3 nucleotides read TGTGCCAGCAGCCCCAGGACAGGGGGAGATACGCAGTATTTT. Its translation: CASSPRTGGDTQYF.

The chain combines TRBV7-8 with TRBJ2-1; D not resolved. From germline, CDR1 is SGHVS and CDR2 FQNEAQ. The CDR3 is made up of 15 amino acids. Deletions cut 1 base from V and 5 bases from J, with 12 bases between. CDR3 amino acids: CASSLVSQRNNEQFF. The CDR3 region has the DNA TGTGCCAGCAGCTTAGTATCCCAGAGGAACAATGAGCAGTTCTTC. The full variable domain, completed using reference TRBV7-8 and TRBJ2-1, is GAGVSQSPRYKVAKRGQDVALRCDPISGHVSLFWYQQALGQGPEFLTYFQNEAQLDKSGLPSDRFFAERPEGSVSTLKIQRTQQEDSAVYLCASSLVSQRNNEQFFGPGTRLTVL.

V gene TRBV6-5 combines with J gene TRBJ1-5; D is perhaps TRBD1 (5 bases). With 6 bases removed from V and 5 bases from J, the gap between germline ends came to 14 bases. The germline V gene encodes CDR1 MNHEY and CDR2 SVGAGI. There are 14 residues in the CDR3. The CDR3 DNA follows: TGTGCCAGCAGCGCCCTTGGGGGTGATCAGCCCCAGCATTTT. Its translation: CASSALGGDQPQHF.

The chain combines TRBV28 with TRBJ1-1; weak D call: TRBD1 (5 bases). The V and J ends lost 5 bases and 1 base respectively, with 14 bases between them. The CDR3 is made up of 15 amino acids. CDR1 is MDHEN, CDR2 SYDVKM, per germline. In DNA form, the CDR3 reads TGTGCCAGCAGTCCTGCCGGGACCAAGAACACTGAAGCTTTCTTT. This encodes CASSPAGTKNTEAFF.

CDR3 bases: TGTGCCTGGAGGGGCGTAGCCAACACCGGGGAGCTGTTTTTT. Translated, it gives CAWRGVANTGELFF. This rearrangement joins TRBV30 to TRBJ2-2; D unresolved. The germline V gene has CDR1 GTSNPN and CDR2 SVGIG (reference sequence). The length of the CDR3 is 14 residues. V was cut by 3 bases and J by 2 bases, with 10 bases left in between.

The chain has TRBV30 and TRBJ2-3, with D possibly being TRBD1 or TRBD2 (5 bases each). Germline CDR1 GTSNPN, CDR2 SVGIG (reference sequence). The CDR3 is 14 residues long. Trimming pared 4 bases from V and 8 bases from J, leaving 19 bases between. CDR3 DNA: TGTGCCTGGACCACCTGGGACCCCCCGGGTACGCAGTATTTT. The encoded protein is CAWTTWDPPGTQYF.